The 9 T cell receptor beta chains presented below share a single source sample, sequenced in a study of response to subunit inactivated influenza vaccine. TCRdb processed the RT-PCR reads anew with MiXCR; each CDR3 protein has one entry. Of more than 450,000 distinct CDR3 sequences in the sample, about 11% were seen once. The same sample was also studied in work on T cells expressing NK-cell markers. That paper notes: Synthesis of TCR beta cDNA relied on 5'RACE template switching carrying UMIs.

The sample consisted of PBMCs from blood, taken on the day of vaccination. Receptors were obtained from a man aged 45-60 years who received an inactivated influenza vaccine.

This clonotype has only a few counts. The chain joins TRBV20-1 to TRBJ2-7; D ambiguous. The V and J ends lost 5 bases and 2 bases respectively, with 7 bases between them. There are 11 residues in the CDR3. Germline assignment: CDR1 DFQATT and CDR2 SNEGSKA (reference sequence). The DNA for the CDR3 is TGCAGTGCTGTCCGAACCTACGAGCAGTACTTC. This codes for CSAVRTYEQYF.

The chain joins TRBV15 to TRBJ2-3; D ambiguous. This CDR3 region has 13 residues. Trimming cost V 8 bases and J 0 bases, with 9 bases left between them. Germline CDR1 and CDR2: LNHNV and YYDKDF (reference sequence). The CDR3 region is CATAGLSTDTQYF. Here the CDR3 DNA reads TGTGCCACCGCCGGGCTTAGCACAGATACGCAGTATTTT. The variable domain in full, with the rest retrieved from reference TRBV15 and TRBJ2-3, is DAMVIQNPRYQVTQFGKPVTLSCSQTLNHNVMYWYQQKSSQAPKLLFHYYDKDFNNEADTPDNFQSRRPNTSFCFLDIRSPGLGDTAMYLCATAGLSTDTQYFGPGTRLTVL.

This clonotype was counted many times. CDR3 residues: CASSLDLQDNEQFF. The CDR3 DNA follows: TGTGCCAGCAGCTTAGATCTCCAGGACAATGAGCAGTTCTTC. The chain combines TRBV11-2 with TRBJ2-1; D uncertain. The CDR3 consists of 14 residues. CDR1 is SGHAT, CDR2 FQNNGV, per germline. Trimming removed 0 bases from V and 5 bases from J, with 8 bases in between.

There are a few counts of this clonotype. V gene TRBV9 combines with J gene TRBJ2-3; the match to TRBD2 covers 13 bases. V lost 5 bases to trimming and J lost 4 bases; unmatched junction nucleotides: 10. CDR3 length: 17 residues. Germline loops: CDR1 SGDLS, CDR2 YYNGEE. CDR3 bases: TGTGCCAGCAGTGACCGGACTAGCGGGAGTGGGGCAGATACGCAGTATTTT. It translates to CASSDRTSGSGADTQYF.

This clonotype was seen a handful of times. This chain links TRBV5-5 with TRBJ2-5; D not certain. Germline lookup yields CDR1 SGHKS and CDR2 YYEKEE (reference sequence). The V and J ends lost 0 bases and 4 bases respectively, with 10 bases between them. This CDR3 has 14 amino acids. This chain's CDR3 is CASSLVETGETQYF. CDR3 sequence (DNA): TGTGCCAGCAGCTTGGTTGAGACGGGAGAGACCCAGTACTTC. The variable domain in full, with the rest retrieved from reference TRBV5-5 and TRBJ2-5, is DAGVTQSPTHLIKTRGQQVTLRCSPISGHKSVSWYQQVLGQGPQFIFQYYEKEERGRGNFPDRFSARQFPNYSSELNVNALLLGDSALYLCASSLVETGETQYFGPGTRLLVL.

The chain carries TRBV20-1 and TRBJ1-5; 8 nucleotides match TRBD1. Germline loops: CDR1 DFQATT, CDR2 SNEGSKA (reference sequence). The CDR3 has 14 residues. Germline trimming cut 6 bases from V and 3 bases from J; bases unmatched to any gene: 7. The CDR3 nucleotides read TGCAGTGCAAACAGACAGGGGTCCAATCAGCCCCAGCATTTT. It encodes CSANRQGSNQPQHF.

In its sample, this clonotype was seen a few times. This chain uses TRBV20-1 with TRBJ2-3; 7 bases map to TRBD1. The CDR3 is made up of 16 amino acids. Per the germline V gene, CDR1 is DFQATT and CDR2 is SNEGSKA (reference sequence). V lost 3 bases, J lost 3 bases, and 12 bases stayed unmatched. CDR3 bases: TGCAGTGCTAGGGCCCCTCCGGGACAGTCAACAGATACGCAGTATTTT. It codes for CSARAPPGQSTDTQYF.

A few counts support this clonotype. This chain connects TRBV20-1 to TRBJ1-2; 7 bases match TRBD1. The CDR3 extends over 14 amino acids. CDR1 and CDR2 (germline): DFQATT, SNEGSKA (reference sequence). The V gene end was trimmed by 3 bases and the J gene end by 3 bases; junction bases not matched to a gene: 7. CDR3: CSARPGQIYYGYTF. The CDR3 DNA reads as TGCAGTGCTAGGCCGGGACAGATATACTATGGCTACACCTTC.

This clonotype was seen a few times. The V call is TRBV29-1, the J call TRBJ2-4, with D maybe TRBD1 (5 bases). The CDR3 loop spans 17 amino acids. Germline loops: CDR1 SQVTM, CDR2 ANQGSEA. Trimming took off 8 bases at V and 0 bases at J, with 23 bases between the two ends. CDR3 residues: CSPVGPGLWGAKNIQYF. The CDR3 DNA reads TGCAGCCCGGTGGGTCCAGGGTTGTGGGGAGCCAAAAACATTCAGTACTTC.